The clone carrying this TCR beta chain was seen a few times. Antigen unknown. The CDR3 totals 14 residues. The V gene's germline CDR1 is LGHNA and CDR2 YSLEER. V gave up 0 bases and J gave up 6 bases, with 8 bases separating them. This specimen comes from a study of T cells after yellow fever vaccination. Study-wide results and limits: Clonotype sharing between CD4 and CD8 compartments was small. Once the booster was given, most primary-vaccination clones reappeared, at over 95% for CD4 and over 85% for CD8.

By 5'RACE template switching, TCR cDNA was produced, with a universal primer site and UMIs added in the process. TCRdb reanalysed the 5' RACE reads using MiXCR and keeps one entry per CDR3 protein. The sample shows around 610,000 distinct CDR3 sequences, roughly 14% of them seen only once. Sequencing used PBMCs, obtained on the day of the yellow fever booster vaccination. The clonotype originates from a man aged 25-45 years who received the YFV17D yellow fever vaccine. The chain uses TRBV4-3 and TRBJ2-2; no firm D call. The DNA of the CDR3 is TGCGCCAGCAGCCAAGATAGTCTCCCCGGGGAGCTGTTTTTT. This codes for CASSQDSLPGELFF.